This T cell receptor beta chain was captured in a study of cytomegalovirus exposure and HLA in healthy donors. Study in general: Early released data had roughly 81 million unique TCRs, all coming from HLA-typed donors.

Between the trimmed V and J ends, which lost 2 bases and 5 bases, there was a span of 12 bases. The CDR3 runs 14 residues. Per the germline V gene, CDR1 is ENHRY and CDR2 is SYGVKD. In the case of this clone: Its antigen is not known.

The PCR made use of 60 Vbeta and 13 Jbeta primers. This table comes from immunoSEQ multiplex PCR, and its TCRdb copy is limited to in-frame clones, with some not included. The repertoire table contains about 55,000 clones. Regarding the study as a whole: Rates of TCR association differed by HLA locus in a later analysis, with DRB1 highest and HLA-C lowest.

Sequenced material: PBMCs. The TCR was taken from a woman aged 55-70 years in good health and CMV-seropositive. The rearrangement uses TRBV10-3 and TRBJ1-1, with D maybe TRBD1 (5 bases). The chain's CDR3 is CAISEGGGRTEAFF. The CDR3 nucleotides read TGTGCCATCAGTGAGGGCGGGGGGAGAACTGAAGCTTTCTTT.